These 16 T cell receptor beta chains were all obtained from the same sample, sequenced in a study of CD8+ T cells in alopecia areata. As the sequencing template, cDNA was produced by extracting RNA and reverse transcribing it. Sequencing was performed with immunoSEQ multiplex PCR; in TCRdb, only in-frame clones are kept and a portion is missing. Of roughly 190,000 clones in the sample, 60% were seen once. Stated treatment: oral pan-JAK inhibitor, 5-10 mg twice daily. This specimen was CD4+ T cells sorted from blood, taken at week 24, from a patient treated with tofacitinib. The source is a human donor with alopecia areata.

The rearrangement joins TRBV5-1 to TRBJ2-2; TRBD1 agrees at 9 bases. Trimming at V came to 4 bases and at J to 7 bases, leaving 5 bases not matched to a gene. The CDR3 covers 14 residues. Germline assignment: CDR1 SGHRS and CDR2 YFSETQ. CDR3 sequence reads: CASSPQGADGELFF. In nucleotides, the CDR3 is TGCGCCAGCAGCCCACAGGGGGCCGACGGGGAGCTGTTTTTT.

This sequence joins TRBV5-1 and TRBJ2-3, with 7 positions matching TRBD2. The J segment lost 4 bases and the V segment lost 4 bases, leaving 6 bases of the junction unmatched. This CDR3 is 14 amino acids long. Germline V gene lookup returns CDR1 SGHRS and CDR2 YFSETQ. CDR3 sequence (DNA): TGCGCCAGCAGCCAGCGGGGCTGGGCAGATACGCAGTATTTT. Translated: CASSQRGWADTQYF.

This clone was recorded a few times. V gene TRBV30 combines with J gene TRBJ2-3; 8 bases agree with TRBD1. The CDR3 is 12 amino acids. Germline V gene lookup returns CDR1 GTSNPN and CDR2 SVGIG (reference sequence). With V trimmed by 5 bases and J by 14 bases, 12 bases remained unmatched. The CDR3 loop is CAWEYTGGHRYF. Written as DNA, the CDR3 is TGTGCCTGGGAGTATACAGGGGGACATCGGTATTTT.

This clone was seen once. This CDR3 is CSVGDSGNGAQYF. The CDR3 nucleotides are TGCAGCGTTGGAGACTCAGGGAACGGGGCCCAGTACTTC. This chain joins TRBV29-1 and TRBJ2-5, with D tentatively TRBD1 or TRBD2 (5 bases each). Germline V gene lookup returns CDR1 SQVTM and CDR2 ANQGSEA. The V and J ends lost 4 bases and 9 bases respectively, with 18 bases between them. The CDR3 consists of 13 residues.

V gene TRBV30 combines with J gene TRBJ1-5; D gene uncertain. Germline CDR1 is GTSNPN and CDR2 is SVGIG (reference sequence). The CDR3 sequence is 14 residues long. Deletions cut 0 bases from V and 5 bases from J, with 11 bases between. The CDR3 DNA sequence: TGTGCCTGGAGTGTAGGAGAGGTCGATCAGCCCCAGCATTTT. It translates to CAWSVGEVDQPQHF.

The chain employs TRBV27 and TRBJ2-3; TRBD2 aligns across 10 bases. Per germline, CDR1 MNHEY and CDR2 SMNVEV (reference sequence). The V segment lost 6 bases and the J segment 5 bases; nucleotides outside the gene matches: 11. The CDR3 length is 16 residues. The CDR3 nucleotides are TGTGCCAGCAGCTTCTACTCTAGCGGGGGAATAGATACGCAGTATTTT. It specifies CASSFYSSGGIDTQYF.

This chain links TRBV6-5 with TRBJ2-2; D is possibly TRBD2 (5 bases). Germline V gene data show CDR1 as MNHEY and CDR2 as SVGAGI. The CDR3 spans 12 residues. Trimming cost V 6 bases and J 4 bases, with 6 bases left between them. CDR3 nucleotides: TGTGCCAGCAGGGAGGTCACCGGGGAGCTGTTTTTT. It is translated as CASREVTGELFF.

V and J are TRBV10-3 and TRBJ2-1, with D perhaps TRBD2 (6 bases). Trimming stripped 3 bases from V and 0 bases from J, with 9 bases between. Germline V gene data show CDR1 as ENHRY and CDR2 as SYGVKD. There are 15 residues in the CDR3. CDR3 protein: CAISDGGDSYNEQFF. Here the CDR3 DNA reads TGTGCCATCAGTGACGGCGGGGACTCCTACAATGAGCAGTTCTTC.

V usage is TRBV30 and J usage is TRBJ2-1; D perhaps matches TRBD1 (6 bases). The V end was cut by 2 bases, the J end by 12 bases, with 14 bases between. The CDR3 length is 12 residues. The germline CDR1 and CDR2 sequences are GTSNPN and SVGIG (reference sequence). DNA for the CDR3: TGTGCCTGGAGTCTACAGGGTTATGGGCAGTTCTTC. Protein sequence: CAWSLQGYGQFF.

This clone came up once. The chain links TRBV2 to TRBJ1-6, with TRBD1 matching 9 bases. V lost 10 bases to trimming and J lost 8 bases; unmatched junction nucleotides: 6. The CDR3 extends over 13 amino acids. Per the germline V gene, CDR1 is SNHLY and CDR2 is FYNNEI. The CDR3 DNA reads as TGTGCCATCGGACAGGGGCTGCATTCACCCCTCCACTTT. This codes for CAIGQGLHSPLHF. The full variable domain, its missing parts supplied by reference TRBV2 and TRBJ1-6, is EPEVTQTPSHQVTQMGQEVILRCVPISNHLYFYWYRQILGQKVEFLVSFYNNEISEKSEIFDDQFSVERPDGSNFTLKIRSTKLEDSAMYFCAIGQGLHSPLHFGNGTRLTVT.

Comments on this clone: The same CDR3 is also encoded by other DNA sequences in this sample. The chain recombines TRBV11-2 with TRBJ1-6; 8 positions match TRBD1. CDR1 is SGHAT and CDR2 is FQNNGV in the germline V gene. Losses at the gene ends were 3 bases for V and 7 bases for J; bases not matched to a gene: 5. The CDR3 length is 15 residues. The CDR3 DNA reads as TGTGCCAGCAGCTTGCGGACAGGGTACAATTCACCCCTCCACTTT. The encoded protein is CASSLRTGYNSPLHF. The full variable domain, rest sourced from reference TRBV11-2 and TRBJ1-6, is EAGVAQSPRYKIIEKRQSVAFWCNPISGHATLYWYQQILGQGPKLLIQFQNNGVVDDSQLPKDRFSAERLKGVDSTLKIQPAKLEDSAVYLCASSLRTGYNSPLHFGNGTRLTVT.

This clone was seen a handful of times. V gene TRBV19 combines with J gene TRBJ2-7, with 8 bases that match TRBD2. This CDR3 is 12 amino acids long. The J segment lost 7 bases and the V segment lost 11 bases, leaving 10 bases of the junction unmatched. CDR1 and CDR2 (germline): LNHDA, SQIVND (reference sequence). The CDR3 DNA reads as TGTGCCGCGGGGGGCATTGGTGTAGAGCAGTACTTC. This translates into CAAGGIGVEQYF.

This clone was picked up a small number of times. This chain joins TRBV25-1 and TRBJ2-2, with 9 bases lining up with TRBD1. With 5 bases clipped from V and 4 bases from J, the junction kept 5 bases outside the gene matches. This CDR3 has 15 amino acids. Germline V lookup: CDR1 MGHDK, CDR2 SYGVNS. The DNA of the CDR3 is TGTGCCAGCAGTTGGGGGACAGGGATCACCGGGGAGCTGTTTTTT. It specifies CASSWGTGITGELFF.

V is TRBV27 and J is TRBJ2-1; 8 bases line up with TRBD2. Per germline, CDR1 MNHEY and CDR2 SMNVEV (reference sequence). V gave up 2 bases and J gave up 2 bases; unmatched junction bases: 2. The CDR3 has 15 amino acids. CDR3 DNA: TGTGCCAGCAGTTTACTTAGCGGGACCTACAATGAGCAGTTCTTC. Translating gives CASSLLSGTYNEQFF.

This clone was recorded once. The chain joins TRBV19 to TRBJ1-5; D possibly corresponds to TRBD1 (6 bases). The length of the CDR3 is 16 residues. Germline V lookup: CDR1 LNHDA, CDR2 SQIVND (reference sequence). The germline V and J ends were trimmed by 6 bases and 2 bases, with 17 bases remaining between them. The DNA for the CDR3 is TGTGCCAGTAGCGAAGGATACAGGGCGGGCAATCAGCCCCAGCATTTT. It codes for CASSEGYRAGNQPQHF.

Of note for this clone: This sample includes further DNA sequences coding for the same CDR3. The gene calls are TRBV27 and TRBJ1-5; D might be TRBD1 (6 bases). CDR3 size: 14 residues. The ends were cut back, 4 bases at V and 2 bases at J, with 9 bases in the middle. Germline values: CDR1 MNHEY, CDR2 SMNVEV (reference sequence). The CDR3 loop is CASSSGTRNQPQHF. As DNA, the CDR3 is TGTGCCAGCAGTTCTGGGACACGCAATCAGCCCCAGCATTTT.